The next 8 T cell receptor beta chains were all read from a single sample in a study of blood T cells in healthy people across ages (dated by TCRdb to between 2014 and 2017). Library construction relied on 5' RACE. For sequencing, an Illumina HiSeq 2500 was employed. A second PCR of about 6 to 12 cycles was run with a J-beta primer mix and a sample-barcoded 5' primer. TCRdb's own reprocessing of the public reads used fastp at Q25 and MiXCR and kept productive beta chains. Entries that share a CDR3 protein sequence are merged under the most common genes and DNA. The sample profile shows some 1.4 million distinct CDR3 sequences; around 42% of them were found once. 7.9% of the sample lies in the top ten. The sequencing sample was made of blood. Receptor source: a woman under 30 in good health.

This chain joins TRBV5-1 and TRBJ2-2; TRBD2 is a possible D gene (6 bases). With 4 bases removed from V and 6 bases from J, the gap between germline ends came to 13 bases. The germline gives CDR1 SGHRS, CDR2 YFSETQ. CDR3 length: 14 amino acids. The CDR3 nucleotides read TGCGCCAGCAGCCTTAGGGGAGGTGCCGGGGAGCTGTTTTTT. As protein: CASSLRGGAGELFF. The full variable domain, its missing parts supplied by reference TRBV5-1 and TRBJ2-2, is KAGVTQTPRYLIKTRGQQVTLSCSPISGHRSVSWYQQTPGQGLQFLFEYFSETQRNKGNFPGRFSGRQFSNSRSEMNVSTLELGDSALYLCASSLRGGAGELFFGEGSRLTVL.

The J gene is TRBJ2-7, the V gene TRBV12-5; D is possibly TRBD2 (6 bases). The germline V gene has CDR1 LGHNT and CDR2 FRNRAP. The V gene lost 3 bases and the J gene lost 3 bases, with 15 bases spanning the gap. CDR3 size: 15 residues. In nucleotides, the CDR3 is TGTGCTAGTGGTTTTGGCGACGGGAGAAGCTACGAGCAGTACTTC. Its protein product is CASGFGDGRSYEQYF.

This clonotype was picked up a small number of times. CDR3 sequence: CASSLSGRPHEQYF. CDR3 nucleotides: TGTGCCAGCAGTCTTAGCGGGAGACCCCACGAGCAGTACTTC. The chain joins TRBV12-3 or TRBV12-4 to TRBJ2-7; 9 bases line up with TRBD2. This CDR3 is 14 amino acids long. The junction had 7 bases not matched to a gene; V was cut back by 5 bases and J by 5 bases.

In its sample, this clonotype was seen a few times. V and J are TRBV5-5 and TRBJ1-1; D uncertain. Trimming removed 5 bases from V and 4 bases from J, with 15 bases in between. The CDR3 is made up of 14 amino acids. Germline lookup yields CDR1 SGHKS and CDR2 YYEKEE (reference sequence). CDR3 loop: CASRGLGVLTEAFF. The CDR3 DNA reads TGTGCCAGCAGGGGCCTCGGGGTCCTCACTGAAGCTTTCTTT. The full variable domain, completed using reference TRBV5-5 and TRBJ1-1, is DAGVTQSPTHLIKTRGQQVTLRCSPISGHKSVSWYQQVLGQGPQFIFQYYEKEERGRGNFPDRFSARQFPNYSSELNVNALLLGDSALYLCASRGLGVLTEAFFGQGTRLTVV.

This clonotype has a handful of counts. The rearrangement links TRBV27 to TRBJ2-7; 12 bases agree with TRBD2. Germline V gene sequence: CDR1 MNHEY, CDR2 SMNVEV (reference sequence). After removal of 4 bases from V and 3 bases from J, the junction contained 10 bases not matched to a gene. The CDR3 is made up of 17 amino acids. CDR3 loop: CASSSSGTSGRNYEQYF. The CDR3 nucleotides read TGTGCCAGCAGTTCTTCAGGGACTAGCGGGCGAAACTACGAGCAGTACTTC.

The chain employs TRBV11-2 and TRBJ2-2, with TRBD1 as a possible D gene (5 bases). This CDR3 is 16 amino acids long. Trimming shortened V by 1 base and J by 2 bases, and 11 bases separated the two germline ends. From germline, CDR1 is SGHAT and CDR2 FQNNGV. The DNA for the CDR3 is TGTGCCAGCAGCTTAGGCACAGGCAAAAACACCGGGGAGCTGTTTTTT. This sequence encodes CASSLGTGKNTGELFF.

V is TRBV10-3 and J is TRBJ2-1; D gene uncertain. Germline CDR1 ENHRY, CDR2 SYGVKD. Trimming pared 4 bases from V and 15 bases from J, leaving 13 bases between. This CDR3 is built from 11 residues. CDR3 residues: CAISVSHGLFF. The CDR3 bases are TGTGCCATCAGTGTCAGCCACGGGCTGTTCTTC.

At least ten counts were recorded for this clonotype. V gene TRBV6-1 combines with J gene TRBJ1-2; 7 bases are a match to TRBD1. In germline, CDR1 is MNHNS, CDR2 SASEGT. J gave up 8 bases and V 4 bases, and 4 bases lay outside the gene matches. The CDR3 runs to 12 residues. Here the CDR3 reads CASSAGDRGYTF. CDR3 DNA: TGTGCCAGCAGTGCAGGGGACAGAGGCTACACCTTC.